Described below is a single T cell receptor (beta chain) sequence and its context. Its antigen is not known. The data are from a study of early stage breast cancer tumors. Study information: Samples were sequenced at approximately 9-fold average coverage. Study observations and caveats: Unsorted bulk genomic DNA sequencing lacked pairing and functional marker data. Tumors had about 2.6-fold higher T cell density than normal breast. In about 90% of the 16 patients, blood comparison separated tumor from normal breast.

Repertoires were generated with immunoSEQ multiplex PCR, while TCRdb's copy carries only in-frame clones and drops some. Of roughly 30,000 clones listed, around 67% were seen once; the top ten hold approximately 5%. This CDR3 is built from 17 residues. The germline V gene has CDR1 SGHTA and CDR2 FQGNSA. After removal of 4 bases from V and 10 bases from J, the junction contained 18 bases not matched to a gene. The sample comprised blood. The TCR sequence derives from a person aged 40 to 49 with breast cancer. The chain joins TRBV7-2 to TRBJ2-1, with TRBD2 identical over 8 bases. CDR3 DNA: TGTGCCAGCAGCTCGTGGGCTTGGTATAGCGGGGATAGGGAGCAGTTCTTC. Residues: CASSSWAWYSGDREQFF.